These 32 T cell receptor beta chains share one sample of origin, sequenced in a study of blood T cell repertoires in COVID-19. The assay was immunoSEQ multiplex PCR, and TCRdb's table has in-frame clones only and misses some. The sample consists of 200,000 to 300,000 clones, about 90% of them appearing once. Material for sequencing was peripheral blood. The receptors originated from a man in his sixties who had recovered from COVID-19.

V and J are TRBV19 and TRBJ1-5; 11 nucleotides agree with TRBD1. CDR1 is LNHDA and CDR2 is SQIVND in the germline V gene (reference sequence). V was clipped by 2 bases and J by 6 bases; unmatched bases: 6. The CDR3 length is 16 residues. The chain's CDR3 is CASSIPGQGGGQPQHF. The CDR3 DNA is TGTGCCAGTAGTATACCGGGACAGGGGGGGGGTCAGCCCCAGCATTTT.

A word on this clone: This same CDR3 is encoded by further DNA sequences in the sample. The V gene is TRBV30, the J gene TRBJ1-5, with D uncertain. V gave up 0 bases and J gave up 4 bases, with 7 bases separating them. The CDR3 loop spans 13 amino acids. Germline V lookup: CDR1 GTSNPN, CDR2 SVGIG (reference sequence). The CDR3 is CAWSVTGNQPQHF. The CDR3 bases are TGTGCCTGGAGTGTAACGGGGAATCAGCCCCAGCATTTT.

The chain links TRBV2 to TRBJ2-3; TRBD1 aligns across 7 bases. V was clipped by 8 bases and J by 7 bases; unmatched bases: 6. Looked up from germline, CDR1 is SNHLY and CDR2 is FYNNEI. The CDR3 extends over 12 amino acids. CDR3 in DNA: TGTGCCAGCGGACAGGTGGATTATACGCAGTATTTT. Its protein is CASGQVDYTQYF.

The chain uses TRBV28 and TRBJ2-7, with D hard to call. The V gene's germline CDR1 is MDHEN and CDR2 SYDVKM. The CDR3 is 12 amino acids. The V gene lost 4 bases and the J gene lost 7 bases, with 11 bases spanning the gap. The DNA of the CDR3 is TGTGCCAGCAGTTCCCGTATGGAGGAGCAGTACGTC. Its protein is CASSSRMEEQYV.

The V gene is TRBV6-6, the J gene TRBJ2-2, with D possibly matching TRBD1 (5 bases). In germline, CDR1 is MNHNY, CDR2 SVGAGI (reference sequence). The CDR3 runs 14 residues. The ends were cut back, 6 bases at V and 4 bases at J, with 12 bases in the middle. CDR3 in amino acids: CASSSRAFTGELFF. The DNA for the CDR3 is TGTGCCAGCAGCAGCAGGGCCTTCACCGGGGAGCTGTTTTTT.

The chain employs TRBV2 and TRBJ2-2; the D gene is possibly TRBD1 (6 bases). Germline CDR1 reads SNHLY; CDR2 reads FYNNEI. Trimming removed 2 bases at V and 5 bases at J, with 12 bases between. The CDR3 runs 15 residues. The CDR3 DNA sequence: TGTGCCAGCAGTGAAAACTTGGGGGCGACCGGGGAGCTGTTTTTT. Encoded protein: CASSENLGATGELFF. The variable domain in full, completed from reference TRBV2 and TRBJ2-2, reads EPEVTQTPSHQVTQMGQEVILRCVPISNHLYFYWYRQILGQKVEFLVSFYNNEISEKSEIFDDQFSVERPDGSNFTLKIRSTKLEDSAMYFCASSENLGATGELFFGEGSRLTVL.

The chain couples TRBV11-2 to TRBJ2-7; tentatively, D is TRBD1 (5 bases). V dropped 4 bases and J dropped 5 bases, with 18 bases sitting between them. The CDR3 has 15 amino acids. CDR1 SGHAT and CDR2 FQNNGV come from the germline V gene. CDR3 protein: CASSSHLRVVDEQYF. DNA of the CDR3: TGTGCCAGCAGCTCCCACCTCAGGGTGGTCGACGAGCAGTACTTC.

The V and J genes are TRBV7-7 and TRBJ2-3; maybe TRBD2 (5 bases). The CDR3 contains 17 residues. V was trimmed by 1 base and J by 5 bases, leaving 19 bases between them. Germline V lookup: CDR1 SSHAT, CDR2 FNYEAQ (reference sequence). For the CDR3, the DNA is TGTGCCAGCAGCTTAGGGGGTTGGAGCGGCCGGGGAGATACGCAGTATTTT. As protein: CASSLGGWSGRGDTQYF.

This clone has just a few counts. The V gene is TRBV10-1, the J gene TRBJ2-2; 8 bases line up with TRBD1. The ends lost 10 bases at V and 11 bases at J; junction bases unmatched: 15. This CDR3 has 14 residues. Germline CDR1 and CDR2: WNHNN and SYGVQD (reference sequence). CDR3 DNA sequence: TGCGCCATCGACAGGGGCCGCTTTATTGGAGAGCTGTTTTTT. Encoded protein: CAIDRGRFIGELFF.

In its sample, this clone was seen once. The chain couples TRBV12-3 or TRBV12-4 to TRBJ1-5; maybe TRBD1 (5 bases). The CDR3 has 12 residues. With 7 bases removed from V and 5 bases from J, the gap between germline ends came to 9 bases. CDR3 region: CASTARDQPQHF. CDR3 nucleotide sequence: TGTGCCAGCACCGCCAGGGATCAGCCCCAGCATTTT.

The V call is TRBV25-1, the J call TRBJ2-5, with D perhaps TRBD1 (6 bases). This CDR3 has 15 amino acids. Germline-derived CDR1 and CDR2 are MGHDK and SYGVNS. V lost 0 bases and J lost 4, with 12 bases in between. As DNA, the CDR3 is TGTGCCAGCAGTGAATATGGCAGGGGACGAGAGACCCAGTACTTC. It translates to CASSEYGRGRETQYF.

This chain links TRBV7-6 with TRBJ2-1, with 8 bases that match TRBD2. There are 15 residues in the CDR3. Germline CDR1 and CDR2: SGHVS and FNYEAQ. V lost 5 bases, J lost 9 bases, and 12 bases stayed unmatched. The CDR3 is CASSVSAGVRSEQFF. For the CDR3, the DNA is TGTGCCAGCAGCGTGTCAGCGGGGGTCCGCTCTGAGCAGTTCTTC.

V gene TRBV5-6 combines with J gene TRBJ1-2; the match to TRBD1 covers 8 bases. V shed 3 bases and J 10 bases; nucleotides not matched to a gene: 2. Germline V CDR1 and CDR2: SGHDT, YYEEEE. The CDR3 runs to 11 residues. The CDR3 spells CASSWTGFYTF. The CDR3 region has the DNA TGTGCCAGCAGCTGGACAGGGTTCTACACCTTC.

V usage is TRBV18 and J usage is TRBJ1-4; TRBD1 matches at 9 bases. Germline loops: CDR1 KGHSH, CDR2 LQKENI. This CDR3 comprises 15 residues. V lost 0 bases to trimming and J lost 7 bases; unmatched junction nucleotides: 3. For the CDR3, the DNA is TGTGCCAGCTCACCACCTGGGACAGGGTCTGAAAAACTGTTTTTT. This translates into CASSPPGTGSEKLFF.

This chain uses TRBV12-3 or TRBV12-4 with TRBJ2-3, with D maybe TRBD2 (5 bases). V shed 7 bases and J shed 8 bases, with 10 bases lying between them. The length of the CDR3 is 11 residues. The CDR3 sequence is CASTEVGTQYF. DNA for the CDR3: TGTGCCAGCACGGAGGTGGGTACGCAGTATTTT.

The rearrangement links TRBV13 to TRBJ2-7; 10 bases agree with TRBD1. The CDR3 covers 14 residues. Germline V lookup: CDR1 PRHDT, CDR2 FYEKMQ (reference sequence). V lost 4 bases, J lost 5 bases, and 5 bases stayed unmatched. The CDR3 nucleotides read TGTGCCAGCAGCTCAGGGACAGGGGCAGACGAGCAGTACTTC. Protein product: CASSSGTGADEQYF.

The rearrangement uses TRBV5-1 and TRBJ1-2; perhaps TRBD1 as D (6 bases). Trimming removed 2 bases from V and 2 bases from J, with 13 bases in between. The CDR3 is 15 residues long. Germline V gene data show CDR1 as SGHRS and CDR2 as YFSETQ. The CDR3 protein is CASSFTGRGNYGYTF. The DNA of the CDR3 is TGCGCCAGCAGCTTTACAGGGAGGGGAAACTATGGCTACACCTTC.

The genes are TRBV5-1 and TRBJ1-1; 9 nucleotides match TRBD1. Germline V gene sequence: CDR1 SGHRS, CDR2 YFSETQ. This CDR3 has 15 residues. V dropped 4 bases and J dropped 4; count of bases not matched to a gene: 8. Written as DNA, the CDR3 is TGCGCCAGCAGCGTATCACAGGGGGCGATCACTGAAGCTTTCTTT. Translating gives CASSVSQGAITEAFF.

The rearrangement links TRBV11-3 to TRBJ2-2, with 9 bases aligning to TRBD1. CDR1 is SGHNT, CDR2 YENEEA, per germline. V shed 5 bases, J shed 4 bases, and the junction held 8 bases outside the gene matches. This CDR3 has 16 amino acids. The CDR3 sequence is CASSGTGGAGTGELFF. The CDR3 DNA is TGTGCCAGCAGCGGCACAGGGGGCGCGGGCACCGGGGAGCTGTTTTTT.

The V gene is TRBV12-5, the J gene TRBJ2-5; D unresolved. The CDR3 sequence is 12 residues long. CDR1 is LGHNT, CDR2 FRNRAP, per germline. Trimming stripped 1 base from V and 6 bases from J, with 6 bases between. The CDR3 here is CASGLEIKTQYF. CDR3 DNA sequence: TGTGCTAGTGGTTTGGAAATTAAGACCCAGTACTTC.

The chain has TRBV27 and TRBJ1-1; the D is unclear. Germline assignment: CDR1 MNHEY and CDR2 SMNVEV (reference sequence). Trimming left V 3 bases short and J 4 bases short, with 9 bases between. This CDR3 is 13 amino acids long. The CDR3 sequence: CASSFRRATEAFF. CDR3 sequence (DNA): TGTGCCAGCAGTTTCAGGAGGGCCACTGAAGCTTTCTTT.

The J gene is TRBJ2-1, the V gene TRBV6-5, with D uncertain. The germline gives CDR1 MNHEY, CDR2 SVGAGI. Trimming pared 2 bases from V and 6 bases from J, leaving 14 bases between. The CDR3 runs to 15 residues. The CDR3 DNA follows: TGTGCCAGCAGTTACGATCACAACCCCTCCAATGAGCAGTTCTTC. It codes for CASSYDHNPSNEQFF.

The gene calls are TRBV6-5 and TRBJ2-3; D remains ambiguous. Germline V gives CDR1 MNHEY, CDR2 SVGAGI. CDR3 length: 13 residues. Trimming shortened V by 7 bases and J by 6 bases, and 14 bases separated the two germline ends. In nucleotides, the CDR3 is TGTGCCAGCAATCGAGACTCGCGGGATACGCAGTATTTT. Its protein product is CASNRDSRDTQYF.

The chain has TRBV28 and TRBJ1-6, with a tentative D call TRBD1 (6 bases). The CDR3 length is 17 residues. The germline V gene has CDR1 MDHEN and CDR2 SYDVKM. V lost 3 bases and J 10 bases, leaving 22 bases between the germline ends. The chain's CDR3 is CASSLVYSGGSNSPLHF. The DNA of the CDR3 is TGTGCCAGCAGTTTGGTTTATTCGGGGGGCTCTAACTCACCCCTCCACTTT.

About this clone itself: Other DNA sequences within the sample encode an identical CDR3. The rearrangement uses TRBV24-1 and TRBJ2-6, with D possibly TRBD2 on 5 matching bases. The CDR3 sequence is 16 residues long. V lost 1 base and J 0 bases, leaving 6 bases between the germline ends. Germline lookup yields CDR1 KGHDR and CDR2 SFDVKD. The CDR3 spells CATSDLRGSGANVLTF. The CDR3 region has the DNA TGTGCCACCAGTGATTTACGGGGCTCTGGGGCCAACGTCCTGACTTTC.

This chain uses TRBV29-1 with TRBJ2-5, with TRBD1 as a possible D gene (5 bases). This CDR3 is 12 amino acids long. The germline V and J ends were trimmed by 6 bases and 2 bases, with 10 bases remaining between them. Germline lookup yields CDR1 SQVTM and CDR2 ANQGSEA. This CDR3 reads CSVLQGQETQYF. CDR3 sequence (DNA): TGCAGCGTCCTCCAGGGTCAAGAGACCCAGTACTTC.

The gene calls are TRBV30 and TRBJ2-3, with D tentatively TRBD1 (6 bases). The CDR3 runs 14 residues. Looked up from germline, CDR1 is GTSNPN and CDR2 is SVGIG (reference sequence). V was shortened by 0 bases and J by 6 bases, with 13 bases between the two germline ends. The CDR3 reads CAWSVGAGVDTQYF. For the CDR3, the DNA is TGTGCCTGGAGTGTGGGGGCAGGGGTGGATACGCAGTATTTT.

The rearrangement uses TRBV5-6 and TRBJ1-5; weak D call: TRBD1 (6 bases). The CDR3 runs to 15 residues. Germline CDR1 SGHDT, CDR2 YYEEEE. Trimming pared 5 bases from V and 0 bases from J, leaving 12 bases between. The CDR3 sequence: CASSQRGFSNQPQHF. DNA for the CDR3: TGTGCCAGCAGTCAAAGGGGGTTTAGCAATCAGCCCCAGCATTTT.

The genes are TRBV5-1 and TRBJ1-3, with 10 bases matching TRBD1. The CDR3 loop spans 16 amino acids. Germline V CDR1 and CDR2: SGHRS, YFSETQ. V gave up 5 bases and J gave up 0 bases; unmatched junction bases: 5. The CDR3 bases are TGCGCCAGCAGAGACCGGACAGGGGGCTCTGGAAACACCATATATTTT. Translated, it gives CASRDRTGGSGNTIYF.

The chain employs TRBV7-8 and TRBJ1-1; TRBD1 aligns across 8 bases. Unmatched junction bases numbered 11, after V lost 5 bases and J lost 0 bases. Germline-derived CDR1 and CDR2 are SGHVS and FQNEAQ. The CDR3 covers 17 residues. The CDR3 is CASSPRTGRRLNTEAFF. CDR3 nucleotide sequence: TGTGCCAGCAGCCCTCGGACAGGGCGTCGTCTGAACACTGAAGCTTTCTTT.

This chain uses TRBV4-1 with TRBJ1-2; no clear D gene. The CDR3 covers 17 residues. V shed 4 bases and J shed 8 bases, with 26 bases lying between them. Germline CDR1 is MGHRA and CDR2 is YSYEKL. DNA of the CDR3: TGCGCCAGCAGCCCCTACAGCGGGCGCGAAATTGTTCACGGCTACACCTTC. Translating gives CASSPYSGREIVHGYTF.

V gene TRBV25-1 combines with J gene TRBJ1-4, with D possibly being TRBD1 (5 bases). The CDR3 runs to 16 residues. The V gene lost 1 base and the J gene lost 8 bases, with 17 bases spanning the gap. The germline CDR1 and CDR2 sequences are MGHDK and SYGVNS. Written as DNA, the CDR3 is TGTGCCAGCAGTGAATTTTCGGGCAGGGAGGAGGAAAAACTGTTTTTT. Translation: CASSEFSGREEEKLFF.